This TCR beta chain comes out of a study of regulatory T cells in long-lasting Graves disease. Study-wide points: New patients shared fewer public clonotypes (approximately 970) than persistent patients did (roughly 2,500).

CDR1 DFQATT and CDR2 SNEGSKA come from the germline V gene (reference sequence). The CDR3 runs 17 residues. Trimming removed 1 base from V and 7 bases from J, with 20 bases in between. This clonotype appeared a few times. Its target is unknown. Regarding time point: newly diagnosed GD, antithyroid drugs for less than 3 months. PBMC-extracted RNA yielded the TCR library. The authors drew patients from an endocrinology department in Xi'an, China. Assembly of TCR beta libraries relied on iRepertoire HTBI primers together with Arm-PCR of CDR3 regions. One entry per CDR3 protein results from TCRdb running MiXCR on the multiplex PCR reads. The data hold roughly 430,000 distinct CDR3 sequences, with 16% observed a single time. These data also formed part of another study, on T cells in Graves' hyperthyroidism and ophthalmopathy.

The genes are TRBV20-1 and TRBJ1-6; possibly TRBD1 for D (5 bases). This sequence originates from a woman younger than 45 with Graves disease. Source: peripheral blood mononuclear cells (PBMCs), taken at new diagnosis, from a patient treated with antithyroid drugs. The CDR3 protein is CSARAVGLRQFNSPLHF. CDR3 in DNA: TGCAGTGCTAGAGCTGTGGGGCTCAGACAGTTCAATTCACCCCTCCACTTT.